One and the same sample provided the 7 T cell receptor beta chains below, sequenced in a study of T cell responses to AZD1222 COVID-19 vaccine. Libraries were prepared by immunoSEQ multiplex PCR; TCRdb keeps only in-frame clonotypes and omits some of them. This repertoire shows roughly 120,000 clones, just over 85% found once; its top ten account for roughly a sixth. The sample consisted of peripheral blood, taken on day 0 of MenACWY control vaccination. These receptors came from an adult in good health.

V is TRBV7-3 and J is TRBJ2-2; D is perhaps TRBD1 or TRBD2 (5 bases each). CDR1 is SGHTA and CDR2 is FQGTGA in the germline V gene. V was pared by 2 bases and J by 3 bases, with 7 bases between. The CDR3 has 14 amino acids. The CDR3 region is CASSLSGHTGELFF. The CDR3 coding sequence is TGTGCCAGCAGCTTATCGGGGCACACCGGGGAGCTGTTTTTT.

The chain has TRBV4-2 and TRBJ1-6; TRBD1 aligns across 7 bases. The CDR3 length is 18 residues. Germline V lookup: CDR1 LGHNA, CDR2 YNFKEQ. V gave up 0 bases and J gave up 1 base; unmatched junction bases: 6. The CDR3 loop is CASSQDTTGWSYNSPLHF. CDR3 coding DNA: TGTGCCAGCAGCCAAGATACGACAGGGTGGTCCTATAATTCACCCCTCCACTTT.

V usage is TRBV2 and J usage is TRBJ2-5; D is ambiguous. Per germline, CDR1 SNHLY and CDR2 FYNNEI. V dropped 0 bases and J dropped 1 base, with 6 bases sitting between them. CDR3 length equals 14 residues. The CDR3 sequence is CASSEAWTQETQYF. As DNA, the CDR3 is TGTGCCAGCAGTGAAGCGTGGACCCAAGAGACCCAGTACTTC.

V usage is TRBV11-2 and J usage is TRBJ1-3; no definite D call. Germline CDR1 is SGHAT and CDR2 is FQNNGV. V lost 5 bases, J lost 2 bases, and 10 bases lay in between. This CDR3 contains 14 residues. The CDR3 sequence is CASSGVATGNTIYF. CDR3 in DNA: TGTGCCAGCAGCGGCGTCGCTACTGGAAACACCATATATTTT.

This clone was recorded only once. The V and J genes are TRBV21-1 and TRBJ2-1; the listed D gene, TRBD2, was not tested against the DNA. TRBV21-1 is a known pseudogene. This CDR3 comprises 16 residues. CDR3 nucleotide sequence: TGTGCCAGCAGCAAAGCGTCAACCGGGGTGACCAATGAGCAGTTCTTC. Protein product: CASSKASTGVTNEQFF.

The chain uses TRBV6-5 and TRBJ2-1; 12 positions match TRBD1. Germline CDR1 reads MNHEY; CDR2 reads SVGAGI. Trimming cost V 2 bases and J 6 bases; bases outside gene matches: 5. The CDR3 runs 16 residues. In DNA form, the CDR3 reads TGTGCCAGCAGTTACAAGGGACAGGGGGCTGTCAATGAGCAGTTCTTC. Translating gives CASSYKGQGAVNEQFF.

V is TRBV7-2 and J is TRBJ1-6, with a tentative D call TRBD1 (6 bases). V was cut by 5 bases and J by 6 bases, with 14 bases left in between. The CDR3 totals 15 residues. Germline assignment: CDR1 SGHTA and CDR2 FQGNSA. The CDR3 DNA is TGTGCCAGCAGCCCCGGGGGGGCCCTTAATTCACCCCTCCACTTT. Its translation: CASSPGGALNSPLHF.